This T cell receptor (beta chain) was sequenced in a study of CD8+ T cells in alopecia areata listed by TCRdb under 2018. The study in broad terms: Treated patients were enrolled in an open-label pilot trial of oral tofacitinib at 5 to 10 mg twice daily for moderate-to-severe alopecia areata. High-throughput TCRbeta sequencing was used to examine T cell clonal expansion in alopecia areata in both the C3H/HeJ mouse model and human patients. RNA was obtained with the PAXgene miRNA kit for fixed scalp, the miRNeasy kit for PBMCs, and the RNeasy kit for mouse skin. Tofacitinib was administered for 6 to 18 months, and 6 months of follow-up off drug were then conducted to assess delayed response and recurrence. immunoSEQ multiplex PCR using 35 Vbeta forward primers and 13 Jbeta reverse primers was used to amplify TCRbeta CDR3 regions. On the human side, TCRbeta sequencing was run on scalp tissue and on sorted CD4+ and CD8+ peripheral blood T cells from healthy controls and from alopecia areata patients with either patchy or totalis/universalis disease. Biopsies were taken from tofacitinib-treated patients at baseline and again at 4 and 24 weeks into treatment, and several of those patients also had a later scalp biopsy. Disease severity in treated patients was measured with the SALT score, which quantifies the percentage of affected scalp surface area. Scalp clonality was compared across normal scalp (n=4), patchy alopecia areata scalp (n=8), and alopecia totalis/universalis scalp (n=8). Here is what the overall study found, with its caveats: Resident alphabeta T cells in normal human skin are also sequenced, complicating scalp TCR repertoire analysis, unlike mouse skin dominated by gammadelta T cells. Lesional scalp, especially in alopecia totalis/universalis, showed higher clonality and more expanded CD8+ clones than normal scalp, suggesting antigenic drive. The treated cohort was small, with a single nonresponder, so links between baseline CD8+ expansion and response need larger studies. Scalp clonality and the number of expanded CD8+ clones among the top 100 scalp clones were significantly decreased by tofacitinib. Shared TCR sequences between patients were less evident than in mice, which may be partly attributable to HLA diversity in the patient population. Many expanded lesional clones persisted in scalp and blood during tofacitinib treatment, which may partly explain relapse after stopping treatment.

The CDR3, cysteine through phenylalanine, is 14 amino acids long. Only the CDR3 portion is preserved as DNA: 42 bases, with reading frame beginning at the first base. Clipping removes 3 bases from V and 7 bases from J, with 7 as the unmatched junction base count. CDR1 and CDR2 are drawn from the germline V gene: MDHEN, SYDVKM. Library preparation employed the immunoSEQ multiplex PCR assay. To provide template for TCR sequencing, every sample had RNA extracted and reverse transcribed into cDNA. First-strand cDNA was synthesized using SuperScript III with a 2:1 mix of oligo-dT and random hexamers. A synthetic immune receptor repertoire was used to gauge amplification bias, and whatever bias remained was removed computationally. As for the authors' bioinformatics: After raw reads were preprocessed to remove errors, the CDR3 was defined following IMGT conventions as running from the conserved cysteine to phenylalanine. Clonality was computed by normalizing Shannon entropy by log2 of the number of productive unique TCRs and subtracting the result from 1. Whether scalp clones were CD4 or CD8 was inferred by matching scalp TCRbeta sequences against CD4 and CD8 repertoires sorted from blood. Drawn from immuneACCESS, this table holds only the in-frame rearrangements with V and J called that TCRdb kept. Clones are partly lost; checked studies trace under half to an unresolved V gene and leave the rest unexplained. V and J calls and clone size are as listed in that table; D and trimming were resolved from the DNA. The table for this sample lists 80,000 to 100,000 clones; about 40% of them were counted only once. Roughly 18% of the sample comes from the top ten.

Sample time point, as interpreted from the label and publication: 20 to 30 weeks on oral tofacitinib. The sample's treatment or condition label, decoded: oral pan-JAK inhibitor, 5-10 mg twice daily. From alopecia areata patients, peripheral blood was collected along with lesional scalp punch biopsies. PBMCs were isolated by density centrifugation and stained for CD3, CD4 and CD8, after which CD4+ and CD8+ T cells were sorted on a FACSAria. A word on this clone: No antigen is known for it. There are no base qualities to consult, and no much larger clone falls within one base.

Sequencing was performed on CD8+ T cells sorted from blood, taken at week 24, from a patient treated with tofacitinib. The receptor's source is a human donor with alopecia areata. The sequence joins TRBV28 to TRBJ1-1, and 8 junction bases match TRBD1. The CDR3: CASSFPGGGGEAFF. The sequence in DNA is TGTGCCAGCAGTTTCCCAGGGGGCGGGGGTGAAGCTTTCTTT.